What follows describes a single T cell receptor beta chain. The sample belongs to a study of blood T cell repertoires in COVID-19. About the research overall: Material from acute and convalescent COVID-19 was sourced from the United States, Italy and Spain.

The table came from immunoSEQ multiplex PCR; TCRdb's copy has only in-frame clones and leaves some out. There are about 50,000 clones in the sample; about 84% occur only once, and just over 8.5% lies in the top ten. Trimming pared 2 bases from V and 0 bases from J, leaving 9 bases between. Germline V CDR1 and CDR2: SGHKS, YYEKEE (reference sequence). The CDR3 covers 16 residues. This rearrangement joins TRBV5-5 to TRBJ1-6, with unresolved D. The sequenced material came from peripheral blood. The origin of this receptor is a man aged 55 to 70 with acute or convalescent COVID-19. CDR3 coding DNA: TGTGCCAGCAGCTTCGACGGGAGCTCCTATAATTCACCCCTCCACTTT. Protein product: CASSFDGSSYNSPLHF.